This T cell receptor (beta chain) comes out of a study of human T cells and chemical hapten exposure. TCRdb recomputed calls from the RACE reads with MiXCR, one row per CDR3 protein. The table has over 100,000 distinct CDR3 sequences, roughly 9% seen once. Time point described: patch test 2, 6 weeks after DPC sensitization. Treatment given: therapeutic diphenylcyclopropenone sensitization with weekly scalp DPC. The CDR3 covers 13 residues. Trimming removed 6 bases from V and 2 bases from J, with 10 bases in between. Germline values: CDR1 MNHEY, CDR2 SMNVEV (reference sequence). As regards this clonotype: This may arise from a read error, as a much more abundant clone is one base away.

Sequences were derived from whole blood, sampled in connection with sensitization to the hapten diphenylcyclopropenone (DPC). The receptor's source is a woman between 35 and 50 years old with alopecia areata. Some clones in this sample may be carry-over from other donors' samples. The chain is built from TRBV27 and TRBJ1-2; D possibly corresponds to TRBD1 (5 bases). DNA for the CDR3: TGTGCCAGCAGCACCGCAGGGAACTATGGCTACACCTTC. It translates to CASSTAGNYGYTF.